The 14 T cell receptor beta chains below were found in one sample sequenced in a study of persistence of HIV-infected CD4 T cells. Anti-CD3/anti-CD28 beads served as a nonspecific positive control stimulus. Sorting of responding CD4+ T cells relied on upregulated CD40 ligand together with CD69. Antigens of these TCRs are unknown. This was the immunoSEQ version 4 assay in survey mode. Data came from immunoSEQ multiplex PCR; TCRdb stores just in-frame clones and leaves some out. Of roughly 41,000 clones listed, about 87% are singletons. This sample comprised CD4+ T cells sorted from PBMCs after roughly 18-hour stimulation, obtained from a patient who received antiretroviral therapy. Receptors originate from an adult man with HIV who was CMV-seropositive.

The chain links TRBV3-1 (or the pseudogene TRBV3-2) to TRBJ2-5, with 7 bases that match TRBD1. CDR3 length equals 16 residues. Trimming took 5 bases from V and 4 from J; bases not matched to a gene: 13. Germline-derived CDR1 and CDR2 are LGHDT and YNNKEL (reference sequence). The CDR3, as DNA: TGTGCCAGCAGCACCTGGCCGAGACAGGGAATAGAGACCCAGTACTTC. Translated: CASSTWPRQGIETQYF.

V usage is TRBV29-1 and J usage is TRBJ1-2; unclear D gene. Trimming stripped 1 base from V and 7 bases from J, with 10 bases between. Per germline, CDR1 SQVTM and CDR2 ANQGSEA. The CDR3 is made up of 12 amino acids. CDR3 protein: CSVEGEGRGYTF. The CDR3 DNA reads TGCAGCGTTGAAGGGGAGGGCCGTGGCTACACCTTC.

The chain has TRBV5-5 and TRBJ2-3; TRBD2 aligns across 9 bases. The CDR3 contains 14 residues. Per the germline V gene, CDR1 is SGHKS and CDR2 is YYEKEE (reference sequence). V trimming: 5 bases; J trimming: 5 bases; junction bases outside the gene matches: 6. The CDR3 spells CASSQREARDTQYF. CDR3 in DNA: TGTGCCAGCAGTCAGCGGGAGGCCCGAGATACGCAGTATTTT.

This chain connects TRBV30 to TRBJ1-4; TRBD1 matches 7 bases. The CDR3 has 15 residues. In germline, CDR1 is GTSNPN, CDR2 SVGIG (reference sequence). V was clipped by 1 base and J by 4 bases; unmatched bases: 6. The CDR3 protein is CAWSGQGRINEKLFF. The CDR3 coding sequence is TGTGCCTGGAGTGGACAGGGACGGATTAATGAAAAACTGTTTTTT.

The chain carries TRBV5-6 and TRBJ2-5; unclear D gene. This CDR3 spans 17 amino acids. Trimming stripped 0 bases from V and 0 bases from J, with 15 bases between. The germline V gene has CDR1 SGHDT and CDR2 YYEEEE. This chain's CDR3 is CASSLASAPNYQETQYF. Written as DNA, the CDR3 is TGTGCCAGCAGCTTGGCATCAGCTCCTAATTACCAAGAGACCCAGTACTTC.

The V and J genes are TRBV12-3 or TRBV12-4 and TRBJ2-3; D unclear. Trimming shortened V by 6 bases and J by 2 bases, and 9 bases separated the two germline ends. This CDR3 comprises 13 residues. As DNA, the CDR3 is TGTGCCAGCAGAATCGACCCCACAGATACGCAGTATTTT. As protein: CASRIDPTDTQYF.

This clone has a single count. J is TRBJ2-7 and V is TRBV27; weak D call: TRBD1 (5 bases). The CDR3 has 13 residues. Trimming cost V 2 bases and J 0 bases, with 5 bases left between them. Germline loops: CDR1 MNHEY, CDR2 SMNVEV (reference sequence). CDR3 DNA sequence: TGTGCCAGCAGTTTAGGGGCCTCCTACGAGCAGTACTTC. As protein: CASSLGASYEQYF.

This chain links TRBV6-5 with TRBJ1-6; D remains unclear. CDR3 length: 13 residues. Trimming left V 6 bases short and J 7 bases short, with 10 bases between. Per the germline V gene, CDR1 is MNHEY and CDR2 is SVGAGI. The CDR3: CASRQLLNSPLHF. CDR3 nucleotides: TGTGCCAGCAGACAACTTTTAAATTCACCCCTCCACTTT.

The CDR3 here is CATSEPGQANNEQFF. The CDR3 region has the DNA TGTGCCACCAGTGAACCGGGACAGGCGAACAATGAGCAGTTCTTC. V and J are TRBV24-1 and TRBJ2-1; TRBD1 aligns across 8 bases. Germline trimming cut 4 bases from V and 5 bases from J; bases unmatched to any gene: 6. This CDR3 is 15 amino acids long. Germline CDR1 KGHDR, CDR2 SFDVKD.

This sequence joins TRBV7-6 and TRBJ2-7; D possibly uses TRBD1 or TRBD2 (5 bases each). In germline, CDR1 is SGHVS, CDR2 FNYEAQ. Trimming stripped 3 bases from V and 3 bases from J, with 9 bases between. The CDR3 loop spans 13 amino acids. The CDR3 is CASSFGDRYEQYF. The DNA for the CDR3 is TGTGCCAGCAGCTTTGGGGACCGCTACGAGCAGTACTTC.

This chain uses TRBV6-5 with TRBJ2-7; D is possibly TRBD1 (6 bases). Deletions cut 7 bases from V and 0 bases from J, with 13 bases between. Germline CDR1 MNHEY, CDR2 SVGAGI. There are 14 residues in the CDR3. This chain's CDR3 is CASTPGQISYEQYF. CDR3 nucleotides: TGTGCCAGCACCCCCGGACAGATCTCCTACGAGCAGTACTTC.

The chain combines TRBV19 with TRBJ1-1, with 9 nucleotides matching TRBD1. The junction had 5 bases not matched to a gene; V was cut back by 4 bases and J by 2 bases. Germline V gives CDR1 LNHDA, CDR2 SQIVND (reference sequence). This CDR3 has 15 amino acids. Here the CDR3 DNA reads TGTGCCAGTAGTAGGGGGGACAGGGACAACACTGAAGCTTTCTTT. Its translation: CASSRGDRDNTEAFF.

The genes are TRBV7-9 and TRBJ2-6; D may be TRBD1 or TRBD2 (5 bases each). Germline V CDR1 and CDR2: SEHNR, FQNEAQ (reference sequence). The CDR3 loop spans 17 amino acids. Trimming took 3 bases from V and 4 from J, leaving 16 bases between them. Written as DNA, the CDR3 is TGTGCCAGCAGCTTGGATTGGTTCGGGGACGGGGCCAACGTCCTGACTTTC. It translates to CASSLDWFGDGANVLTF.

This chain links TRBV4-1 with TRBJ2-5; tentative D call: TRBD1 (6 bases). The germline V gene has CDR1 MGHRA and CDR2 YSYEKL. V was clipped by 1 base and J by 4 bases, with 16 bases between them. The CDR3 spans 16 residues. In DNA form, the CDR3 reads TGCGCCAGCAGCCAAGGGTCTGGGGGCCCGGGAGAGACCCAGTACTTC. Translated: CASSQGSGGPGETQYF.